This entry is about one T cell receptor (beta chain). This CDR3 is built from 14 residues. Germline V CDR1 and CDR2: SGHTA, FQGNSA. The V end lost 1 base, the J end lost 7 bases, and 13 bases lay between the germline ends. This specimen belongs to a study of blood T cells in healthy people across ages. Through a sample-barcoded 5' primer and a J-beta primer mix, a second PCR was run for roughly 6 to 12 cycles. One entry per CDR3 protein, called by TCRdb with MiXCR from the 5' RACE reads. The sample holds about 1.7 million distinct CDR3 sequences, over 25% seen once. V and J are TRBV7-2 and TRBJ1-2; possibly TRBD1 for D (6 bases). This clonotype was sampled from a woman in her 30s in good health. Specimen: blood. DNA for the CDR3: TGTGCCAGCAGCTTAGGTTTGACAGGTCTTGGCTACACCTTC. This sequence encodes CASSLGLTGLGYTF.